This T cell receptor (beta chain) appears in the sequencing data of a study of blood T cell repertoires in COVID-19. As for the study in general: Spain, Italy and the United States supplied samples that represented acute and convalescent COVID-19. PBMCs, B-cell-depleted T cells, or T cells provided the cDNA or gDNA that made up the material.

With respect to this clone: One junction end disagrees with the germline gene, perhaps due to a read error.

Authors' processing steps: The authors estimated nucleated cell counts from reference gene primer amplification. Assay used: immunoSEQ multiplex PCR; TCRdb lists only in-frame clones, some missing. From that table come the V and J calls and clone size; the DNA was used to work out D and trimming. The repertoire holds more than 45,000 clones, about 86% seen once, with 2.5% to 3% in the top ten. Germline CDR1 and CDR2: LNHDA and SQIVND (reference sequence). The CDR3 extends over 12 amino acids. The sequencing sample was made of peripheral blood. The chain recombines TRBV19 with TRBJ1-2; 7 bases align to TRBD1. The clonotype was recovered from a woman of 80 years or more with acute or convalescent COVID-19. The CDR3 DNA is TGTGCCAGTAGTTCCCGACAGGGCCCCATCTTCTTC. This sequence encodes CASSSRQGPIFF.